The entry below describes one T cell receptor beta chain. The data originate from a study of blood T cell repertoires in COVID-19. Background on the study: The United States, Italy and Spain supplied acute and convalescent COVID-19 samples. Sources were T cells, B-cell-depleted T cells, or PBMCs; the material itself was cDNA or gDNA.

The germline CDR1 and CDR2 sequences are LNHDA and SQIVND (reference sequence). The CDR3 is made up of 15 amino acids. V was trimmed by 4 bases and J by 4 bases, leaving 13 bases between them. Per the original methods: Estimated nucleated cell counts came from reference gene primer amplification. Assay: immunoSEQ multiplex PCR; the TCRdb copy retains only in-frame clones and omits some. V and J calls and clone size follow that table, whereas D and trimming were derived from the DNA. Of tens of thousands of clones listed, approximately 85% are singletons. The receptor comes from a woman aged 55-75 years with acute or convalescent COVID-19. The chain joins TRBV19 to TRBJ1-4; tentatively, D is TRBD1 (6 bases). The sequencing input was peripheral blood. The CDR3 reads CASSTPGVDNEKLFF. CDR3 DNA: TGTGCCAGTAGTACGCCAGGGGTGGATAATGAAAAACTGTTTTTT.